The entry below gives a single T cell receptor (beta chain) sequence along with its context. Its antigen is currently unknown. Profiled with immunoSEQ multiplex PCR; TCRdb holds only in-frame clones, not every one. Of some 50,000 clones in the sample, just over 85% were seen once. The data stem from a study of OX40 agonist ivuxolimab in advanced cancers. Study-wide background: While on treatment, patients had intravenous ivuxolimab at 0.01 to 10 mg/kg every 2 weeks. With a range of about 23 to 90, age averaged approximately 54 years, and around 80% were male.

Study-wide results and caveats: Mean expanded clone counts were higher in CD8+ than CD4+ T cells.

The sequenced sample was CD4+ or CD8+ T cells sorted from blood, obtained in a trial of the OX40 agonist ivuxolimab. This receptor was obtained from an adult with an advanced solid tumor such as melanoma, head and neck, liver or kidney cancer.

This chain's CDR3 is CASLRQGTYNEQFF. Here the CDR3 DNA reads TGTGCCAGCTTACGACAGGGCACCTACAATGAGCAGTTCTTC. This rearrangement joins TRBV27 to TRBJ2-1, with 7 nucleotides matching TRBD1. Germline V lookup: CDR1 MNHEY, CDR2 SMNVEV (reference sequence). CDR3 size: 14 residues. V lost 8 bases and J lost 2; bases outside the gene matches: 6.